This entry lists 31 T cell receptor beta chains sequenced from one sample in a study of blood T cell repertoires in COVID-19. Sequenced by immunoSEQ multiplex PCR; TCRdb stores in-frame clones only, minus some. The table has roughly 260,000 clones, about 90% seen once. Sequenced: peripheral blood. The receptor set was obtained from a woman between 50 and 59 years old who had recovered from COVID-19.

The genes are TRBV29-1 and TRBJ1-1; TRBD1 is a possible D gene (5 bases). Per germline, CDR1 SQVTM and CDR2 ANQGSEA. CDR3 length: 12 amino acids. Trimming shortened V by 1 base and J by 11 bases, and 14 bases separated the two germline ends. This CDR3 reads CSVEVGGSWAFF. DNA of the CDR3: TGCAGCGTTGAAGTCGGGGGGAGTTGGGCTTTCTTT.

The chain links TRBV19 to TRBJ1-3; D is undetermined. CDR1 is LNHDA, CDR2 SQIVND, per germline (reference sequence). V was shortened by 2 bases and J by 0 bases, with 11 bases between the two germline ends. This CDR3 comprises 16 residues. CDR3 residues: CASSIRRIHSGNTIYF. The CDR3 nucleotides read TGTGCCAGTAGTATACGGCGGATCCACTCTGGAAACACCATATATTTT.

The chain has TRBV4-1 and TRBJ2-7; the match to TRBD1 covers 9 bases. The CDR3 is 13 amino acids. CDR1 is MGHRA and CDR2 is YSYEKL in the germline V gene. The ends lost 4 bases at V and 7 bases at J; junction bases unmatched: 5. The DNA of the CDR3 is TGCGCCAGCAGCCGACGGGACAGGGATGAGCAGTACTTC. Protein: CASSRRDRDEQYF.

The chain joins TRBV9 to TRBJ2-7, with TRBD1 matching 8 bases. V was pared by 4 bases and J by 2 bases, with 8 bases of the junction left unmatched. Germline CDR1 SGDLS, CDR2 YYNGEE. This CDR3 spans 15 amino acids. CDR3 DNA: TGTGCCAGCAGCCCCAGACAGGGGATCGCCTACGAGCAGTACTTC. Translating gives CASSPRQGIAYEQYF.

A word on this clone: No DNA is shown, since the ends of the CDR3 on it are uncertain; the CDR3 is the one TCRdb lists. The chain employs TRBV24-1 and TRBJ1-5; the table names TRBD1, a call not compared with the DNA. Germline V gene sequence: CDR1 KGHDR, CDR2 SFDVKD. Ends included, the CDR3 has 16 residues. CDR3 amino acids: CATTVAGKRFNQPQHF.

The rearrangement links TRBV7-9 to TRBJ1-2; 7 bases match TRBD1. Trimming cost V 3 bases and J 1 base; bases outside gene matches: 5. The CDR3 length is 15 residues. Germline V gene sequence: CDR1 SEHNR, CDR2 FQNEAQ (reference sequence). In nucleotides, the CDR3 is TGTGCCAGCAGCTTCACAGGGGAGGATAACTATGGCTACACCTTC. Amino acid sequence: CASSFTGEDNYGYTF.

This chain links TRBV12-3 or TRBV12-4 with TRBJ1-5; D is undetermined. Trimming took 7 bases from V and 6 from J, leaving 13 bases between them. This CDR3 is 13 amino acids long. The CDR3, as DNA: TGTGCCAGCACCCCGGGTCCATCTCAGCCCCAGCATTTT. As protein: CASTPGPSQPQHF.

This clone has only one observation. The chain carries TRBV6-6 and TRBJ2-7; 9 bases are shared with TRBD1. Germline V gene lookup returns CDR1 MNHNY and CDR2 SVGAGI (reference sequence). Trimming took 6 bases from V and 6 from J; bases not matched to a gene: 9. The CDR3 spans 14 residues. CDR3 nucleotides: TGTGCCAGCAGGCCGGGACAGGGTTTTTCCGAGCAGTACTTC. It codes for CASRPGQGFSEQYF.

J is TRBJ1-1 and V is TRBV9; TRBD1 might be the D (5 bases). The germline V gene has CDR1 SGDLS and CDR2 YYNGEE. V was pared by 3 bases and J by 5 bases, with 17 bases between. The CDR3 covers 15 residues. The CDR3 is CASSAGTPGRTEAFF. CDR3 bases: TGTGCCAGCAGCGCAGGGACCCCGGGGAGGACTGAAGCTTTCTTT.

This rearrangement joins TRBV6-1 to TRBJ2-1; D not resolved. Trimming took 2 bases from V and 7 from J, leaving 15 bases between them. Germline CDR1 is MNHNS and CDR2 is SASEGT. The CDR3 contains 15 residues. The CDR3 nucleotides read TGTGCCAGCAGTGAAACCCAGGCAAAGATAAATGAGCAGTTCTTC. This translates into CASSETQAKINEQFF.

This clone occurred a few times. The gene calls are TRBV18 and TRBJ2-5; D is ambiguous. CDR3 length: 14 amino acids. Germline V lookup: CDR1 KGHSH, CDR2 LQKENI. V was cut by 5 bases and J by 5 bases, with 15 bases left in between. For the CDR3, the DNA is TGTGCCAGCTCAGATGTAGTTCTCGGGGAGACCCAGTACTTC. Its translation is CASSDVVLGETQYF.

The chain joins TRBV27 to TRBJ2-7, with TRBD1 matching over 8 bases. Germline CDR1 and CDR2: MNHEY and SMNVEV (reference sequence). With V trimmed by 6 bases and J by 0 bases, 7 bases remained unmatched. This CDR3 region has 15 residues. CDR3 DNA: TGTGCCAGCAGCCGTGGACAGGGTCGCTCCTACGAGCAGTACTTC. It is translated as CASSRGQGRSYEQYF.

The chain joins TRBV7-2 to TRBJ1-1; tentatively, D is TRBD1 (6 bases). The CDR3 sequence is 14 residues long. Germline V gives CDR1 SGHTA, CDR2 FQGNSA. The V end was cut by 3 bases, the J end by 0 bases, with 8 bases between. The CDR3 DNA reads TGTGCCAGCAGCTTGGGGGCTATGAACACTGAAGCTTTCTTT. It yields the protein CASSLGAMNTEAFF. The whole variable domain, filled in from reference TRBV7-2 and TRBJ1-1, reads GAGVSQSPSNKVTEKGKDVELRCDPISGHTALYWYRQSLGQGLEFLIYFQGNSAPDKSGLPSDRFSAERTGGSVSTLTIQRTQQEDSAVYLCASSLGAMNTEAFFGQGTRLTVV.

The chain uses TRBV30 and TRBJ1-2, with TRBD1 matching 8 bases. Per germline, CDR1 GTSNPN and CDR2 SVGIG (reference sequence). CDR3 length: 15 residues. With 4 bases clipped from V and 0 bases from J, the junction kept 7 bases outside the gene matches. CDR3 loop: CAWNNRGDPNYGYTF. The DNA of the CDR3 is TGTGCCTGGAATAACAGGGGGGATCCTAACTATGGCTACACCTTC.

The chain has TRBV16 and TRBJ1-5; TRBD1 is a possible D gene (5 bases). Germline CDR1 reads KGHSY; CDR2 reads FQNENV. V was trimmed by 0 bases and J by 2 bases, leaving 14 bases between them. The CDR3 has 17 residues. This CDR3 reads CASSQSSRGGGNQPQHF. The CDR3 coding sequence is TGTGCCAGCAGCCAATCATCTCGGGGCGGGGGCAATCAGCCCCAGCATTTT. Supplemented by reference TRBV16 and TRBJ1-5, the full variable domain reads GEEVAQTPKHLVRGEGQKAKLYCAPIKGHSYVFWYQQVLKNEFKFLISFQNENVFDETGMPKERFSAKCLPNSPCSLEIQATKLEDSAVYFCASSQSSRGGGNQPQHFGDGTRLSIL.

This chain links TRBV9 with TRBJ2-1; 9 positions agree with TRBD2. The CDR3 contains 16 residues. Germline assignment: CDR1 SGDLS and CDR2 YYNGEE. V was clipped by 0 bases and J by 7 bases; unmatched bases: 8. The CDR3 sequence is CASSVGVSGSGNEQFF. In DNA, the CDR3 is TGTGCCAGCAGCGTAGGGGTTAGCGGGAGCGGTAATGAGCAGTTCTTC.

V and J are TRBV6-5 and TRBJ2-3, with a tentative D call TRBD1 (5 bases). The V gene's germline CDR1 is MNHEY and CDR2 SVGAGI. The CDR3 totals 14 residues. Trimming left V 1 base short and J 5 bases short, with 10 bases between. CDR3 bases: TGTGCCAGCAGTTACTTAGGGGTGGGAGATACGCAGTATTTT. Translating gives CASSYLGVGDTQYF.

This chain links TRBV7-9 with TRBJ2-7, with D hard to call. The CDR3 runs 14 residues. The germline V gene encodes CDR1 SEHNR and CDR2 FQNEAQ (reference sequence). V was shortened by 0 bases and J by 0 bases, with 6 bases between the two germline ends. CDR3 sequence reads: CASSLAESSYEQYF. The DNA of the CDR3 is TGTGCCAGCAGCTTAGCGGAGAGCTCCTACGAGCAGTACTTC.

V gene TRBV27 combines with J gene TRBJ2-2; 9 bases are shared with TRBD2. J gave up 5 bases and V 2 bases, and 3 bases lay outside the gene matches. CDR3 length: 15 residues. The germline V gene has CDR1 MNHEY and CDR2 SMNVEV (reference sequence). CDR3 sequence: CASSLGTSQTGELFF. The DNA of the CDR3 is TGTGCCAGCAGTTTAGGGACTAGCCAGACCGGGGAGCTGTTTTTT.

This clone turned up a few times. The V and J genes are TRBV7-3 and TRBJ2-1; D may be TRBD1 (5 bases). Trimming left V 5 bases short and J 2 bases short, with 13 bases between. Germline-derived CDR1 and CDR2 are SGHTA and FQGTGA. The CDR3 extends over 15 amino acids. The CDR3 DNA follows: TGTGCCAGCAGCCCCGACAGACTGCCCTACAATGAGCAGTTCTTC. This translates into CASSPDRLPYNEQFF. Looking up the rest from reference TRBV7-3 and TRBJ2-1 gives the full variable domain: GAGVSQTPSNKVTEKGKYVELRCDPISGHTALYWYRQSLGQGPEFLIYFQGTGAADDSGLPNDRFFAVRPEGSVSTLKIQRTERGDSAVYLCASSPDRLPYNEQFFGPGTRLTVL.

The chain joins TRBV6-2 or TRBV6-3 to TRBJ2-3, with 9 bases fitting TRBD2. The CDR3 is made up of 18 amino acids. V lost 4 bases to trimming and J lost 6 bases; unmatched junction nucleotides: 17. Per germline, CDR1 MNHEY and CDR2 SVGEGT. The DNA for the CDR3 is TGTGCCAGCAGTTCGCCCCTAGACTTAGCGGGAGAGGTTGATACGCAGTATTTT. Its translation: CASSSPLDLAGEVDTQYF.

On this clone: The same CDR3 can be traced to other DNA sequences in this sample. The V gene is TRBV5-1, the J gene TRBJ1-2; maybe TRBD1 (6 bases). The CDR3 covers 12 residues. Germline V gene lookup returns CDR1 SGHRS and CDR2 YFSETQ. The V end lost 4 bases, the J end lost 8 bases, and 12 bases lay between the germline ends. The CDR3 sequence: CASSLGAEGYTF. The CDR3 DNA is TGCGCCAGCAGCCTGGGGGCAGAAGGCTACACCTTC.

The chain has TRBV19 and TRBJ1-2; possible D gene TRBD1, 6 bases. This CDR3 has 17 amino acids. Between the trimmed V and J ends, which lost 3 bases and 5 bases, there was a span of 22 bases. CDR1 is LNHDA and CDR2 is SQIVND in the germline V gene (reference sequence). CDR3 protein: CASSIRTAIRNLYGYTF. The CDR3 bases are TGTGCCAGTAGTATCCGGACAGCAATAAGGAACTTATATGGCTACACCTTC.

The chain combines TRBV6-6 with TRBJ1-1; D might be TRBD1 (5 bases). The CDR3 is 12 amino acids. The germline gives CDR1 MNHNY, CDR2 SVGAGI (reference sequence). Trimming pared 6 bases from V and 7 bases from J, leaving 12 bases between. CDR3 bases: TGTGCCAGCAGAACAGCTGACAGTGAAGCTTTCTTT. This translates into CASRTADSEAFF.

The J gene is TRBJ1-5, the V gene TRBV7-2, with D possibly TRBD1 on 6 matching bases. The CDR3 is 13 residues long. Germline CDR1 and CDR2: SGHTA and FQGNSA. V was shortened by 1 base and J by 6 bases, with 7 bases between the two germline ends. The DNA of the CDR3 is TGTGCCAGCAGCTTAGTAGGGGGTCAGCCCCAGCATTTT. This encodes CASSLVGGQPQHF.

CDR3 DNA: TGTGCCTGGAGCGGCGGGACAGGGGGCCCAGAGACCCAGTACTTC. It encodes CAWSGGTGGPETQYF. The gene calls are TRBV30 and TRBJ2-5, with TRBD1 matching 12 bases. Trimming took 3 bases from V and 4 from J; bases not matched to a gene: 6. The CDR3 is made up of 15 amino acids. Germline V gene lookup returns CDR1 GTSNPN and CDR2 SVGIG (reference sequence).

This chain connects TRBV24-1 to TRBJ2-1, with D perhaps matching TRBD1 (7 bases). The CDR3 length is 11 residues. From germline, CDR1 is KGHDR and CDR2 SFDVKD. Trimming cost V 10 bases and J 15 bases, with 18 bases left between them. The CDR3 DNA reads TGTGCCACGGTGGAGGGGGCCGGGATGTTCTTC. This codes for CATVEGAGMFF.

This clone occurred once. The chain employs TRBV19 and TRBJ1-2; tentatively, D is TRBD1 (6 bases). Germline loops: CDR1 LNHDA, CDR2 SQIVND (reference sequence). Trimming removed 0 bases at V and 4 bases at J, with 12 bases between. The CDR3 totals 15 residues. In DNA, the CDR3 is TGTGCCAGTAGTATAGATTGGACAGCTTCCTATGGCTACACCTTC. This translates into CASSIDWTASYGYTF.

This rearrangement joins TRBV5-4 to TRBJ2-4, with 13 positions matching TRBD2. Losses at the gene ends were 4 bases for V and 7 bases for J; bases not matched to a gene: 8. This CDR3 has 16 amino acids. Germline V gene lookup returns CDR1 SGHNT and CDR2 YYREEE (reference sequence). This CDR3 is CASSARLTSGGNIQYF. The CDR3 DNA sequence: TGTGCCAGCAGCGCGAGATTGACTAGCGGGGGGAACATTCAGTACTTC.

This chain joins TRBV7-6 and TRBJ2-5; TRBD1 matches 9 bases. The CDR3 extends over 15 amino acids. Trimming cost V 3 bases and J 3 bases; bases outside gene matches: 5. The germline gives CDR1 SGHVS, CDR2 FNYEAQ. DNA for the CDR3: TGTGCCAGCAGCTTCCAACAGGGGGCTGAAGAGACCCAGTACTTC. Translating gives CASSFQQGAEETQYF.

The count of this clone is one. The rearrangement links TRBV14 to TRBJ2-5; maybe TRBD1 (6 bases). Germline V gene data show CDR1 as SGHDN and CDR2 as FVKESK. The CDR3 consists of 15 residues. Trimming left V 4 bases short and J 1 base short, with 13 bases between. CDR3 sequence: CASSRLAGVQETQYF. The CDR3 DNA is TGTGCCAGCAGCCGATTGGCAGGGGTCCAAGAGACCCAGTACTTC.